One TCR beta chain is described in this entry. This clonotype was observed many times. It has no known antigen specificity. No quality values exist for individual bases; no much larger clone is one base distant. The sample's treatment or condition label is to be understood as: live attenuated yellow fever vaccine strain. At each blood-draw timepoint, two biological replicates of bulk PBMCs were collected. A standard Ficoll-Paque protocol was used to isolate PBMCs from peripheral blood. RNA was extracted with TriZol from bulk PBMCs, CD4 and CD8 fractions, and dextramer-positive and dextramer-negative fractions. V and J are trimmed by 5 bases and 3 bases, and the gene matches miss 14 bases of the junction. According to the germline V gene (reference sequence), CDR1 reads DFQATT and CDR2 reads SNEGSKA. From cysteine to phenylalanine, the CDR3 is 18 amino acids long. The sequence is cut down to CDR3 DNA, 54 bases in frame from base 1.

These data originate in a study of T cells after yellow fever vaccination (dated by TCRdb to 2018 to 2020). Turning to the overall study: The SMART-Seq v4 Ultra Low Input RNA kit was used to prepare libraries from fractions with low cell numbers. Bulk TCR alpha and beta repertoires were sequenced longitudinally to track T-cell clones before and after primary and booster YFV17D yellow fever vaccination. Two healthy male donors, one aged 18 to 29 and one aged 30 to 40 years, made up the cohort. Blood was collected at multiple timepoints before and after primary and secondary immunization, and bulk PBMC replicates and cell subsets were isolated. Overall results and qualifications from the work: Computational filtering was needed because FACS-sorted repertoires could contain abundant contaminating clonotypes from the bulk population. The secondary T-cell response was weaker than the primary response but faster, peaking on day 5 instead of day 15. After the booster, most of the clones that had expanded following primary vaccination were detected again (roughly 97% of CD4 and 88% of CD8), which suggests that memory was broadly maintained. Because only a couple of donors were included in the study, the extent to which the findings can be generalized is limited. A small fraction of clonotypes appeared in both the CD4 and CD8 compartments, likely as a result of convergent recombination.

TCR cDNA was synthesized by 5'RACE template switching, through which a universal primer site and unique molecular identifiers were introduced. Priming for cDNA synthesis came from both the TCR alpha and TCR beta constant segments. Two PCR steps were used to amplify libraries, with sample barcodes and sequencing adapters being added in the second step. Sequencing of libraries was done on Illumina HiSeq 2500 (2x100 bp) or NovaSeq (2x150 bp). The paper's processing steps were these. Demultiplexing of reads and collapsing into UMI consensus sequences were performed with MIGEC, and V(D)J alignment was carried out with MiXCR. Vaccine-responding clonotypes were identified with edgeR using replicate PBMC samples, with FDR below 0.01 and a log2 fold change above 5 up to day 15 being required. Bulk clonotypes were assigned CD4 or CD8 identity according to which sequenced CD4 or CD8 repertoire held them at higher abundance. TCRdb's own reprocessing of the public reads used fastp at Q25 and MiXCR and kept productive beta chains. Identical CDR3 protein sequences are pooled into one entry, listed with their most common genes and DNA. The V and J calls were not made by the authors but by TCRdb's processing. The sample table lists some 350,000 distinct CDR3 sequences, over 5% of them with a count of one. Together, the top ten hold 15% of the sample.

The chain is assembled from TRBV20-1 and TRBJ2-1; 12 nucleotides in the junction match TRBD2. The sequence came from a man in his thirties or forties who received the YFV17D yellow fever vaccine. This material consisted of PBMCs, taken 5 days after the yellow fever booster vaccination. The CDR3 amino acid sequence is: CSAPQISGTSGFYNEQFF. The DNA sequence is given as TGCAGTGCTCCTCAAATATCCGGGACTAGCGGGTTCTACAATGAGCAGTTCTTC.